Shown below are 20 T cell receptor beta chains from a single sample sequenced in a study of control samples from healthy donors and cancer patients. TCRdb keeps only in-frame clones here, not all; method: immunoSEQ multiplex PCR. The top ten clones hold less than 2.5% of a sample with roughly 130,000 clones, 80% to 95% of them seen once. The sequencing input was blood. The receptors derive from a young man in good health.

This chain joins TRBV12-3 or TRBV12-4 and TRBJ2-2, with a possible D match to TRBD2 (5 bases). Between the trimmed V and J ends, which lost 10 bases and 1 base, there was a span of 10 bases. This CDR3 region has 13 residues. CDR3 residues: CAINRGNTGELFF. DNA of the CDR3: TGTGCCATTAATCGGGGGAACACCGGGGAGCTGTTTTTT.

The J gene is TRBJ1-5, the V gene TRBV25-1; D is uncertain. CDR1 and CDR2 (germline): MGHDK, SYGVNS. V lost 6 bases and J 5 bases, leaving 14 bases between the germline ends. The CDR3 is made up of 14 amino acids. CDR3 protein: CASSAGRIHQPQHF. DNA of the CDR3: TGTGCCAGCAGCGCCGGACGGATACATCAGCCCCAGCATTTT.

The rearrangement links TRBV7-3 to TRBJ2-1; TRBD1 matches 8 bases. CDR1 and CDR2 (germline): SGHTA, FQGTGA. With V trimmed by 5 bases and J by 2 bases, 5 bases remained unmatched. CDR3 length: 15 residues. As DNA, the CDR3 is TGTGCCAGCAGCCCAGGGACAGGCCCCTACAATGAGCAGTTCTTC. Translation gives CASSPGTGPYNEQFF.

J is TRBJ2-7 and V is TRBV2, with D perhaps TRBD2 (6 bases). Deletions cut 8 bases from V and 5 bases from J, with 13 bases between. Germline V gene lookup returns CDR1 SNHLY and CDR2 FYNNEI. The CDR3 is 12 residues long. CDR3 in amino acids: CASRERGHEQYF. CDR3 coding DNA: TGTGCCAGCCGGGAGAGGGGCCACGAGCAGTACTTC.

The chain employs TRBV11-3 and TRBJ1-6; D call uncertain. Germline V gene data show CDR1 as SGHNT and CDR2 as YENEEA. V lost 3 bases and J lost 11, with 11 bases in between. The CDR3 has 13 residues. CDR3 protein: CASSLGSQTPLHF. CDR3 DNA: TGTGCCAGCAGCTTGGGCAGCCAGACACCCCTCCACTTT.

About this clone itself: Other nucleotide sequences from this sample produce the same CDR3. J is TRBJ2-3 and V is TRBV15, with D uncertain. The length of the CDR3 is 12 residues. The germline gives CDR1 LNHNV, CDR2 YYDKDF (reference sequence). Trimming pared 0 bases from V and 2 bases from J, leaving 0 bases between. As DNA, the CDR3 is TGTGCCACCAGCAGAGACACAGATACGCAGTATTTT. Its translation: CATSRDTDTQYF. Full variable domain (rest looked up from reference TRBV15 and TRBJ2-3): DAMVIQNPRYQVTQFGKPVTLSCSQTLNHNVMYWYQQKSSQAPKLLFHYYDKDFNNEADTPDNFQSRRPNTSFCFLDIRSPGLGDTAMYLCATSRDTDTQYFGPGTRLTVL.

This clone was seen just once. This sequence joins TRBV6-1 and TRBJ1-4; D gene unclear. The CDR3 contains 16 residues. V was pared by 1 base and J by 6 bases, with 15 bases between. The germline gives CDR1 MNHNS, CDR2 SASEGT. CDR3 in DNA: TGTGCCAGCAGTGAAGGCTTCGCAACAAGGGATGAAAAACTGTTTTTT. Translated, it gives CASSEGFATRDEKLFF.

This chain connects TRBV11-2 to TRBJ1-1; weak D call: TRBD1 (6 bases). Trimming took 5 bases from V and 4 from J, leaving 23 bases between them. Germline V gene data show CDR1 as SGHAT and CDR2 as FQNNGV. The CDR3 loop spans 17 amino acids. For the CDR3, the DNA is TGTGCCAGCAGCGCGCCCGCCGGTGGGGTCAGGGGCACTGAAGCTTTCTTT. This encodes CASSAPAGGVRGTEAFF. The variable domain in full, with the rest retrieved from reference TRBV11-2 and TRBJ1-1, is EAGVAQSPRYKIIEKRQSVAFWCNPISGHATLYWYQQILGQGPKLLIQFQNNGVVDDSQLPKDRFSAERLKGVDSTLKIQPAKLEDSAVYLCASSAPAGGVRGTEAFFGQGTRLTVV.

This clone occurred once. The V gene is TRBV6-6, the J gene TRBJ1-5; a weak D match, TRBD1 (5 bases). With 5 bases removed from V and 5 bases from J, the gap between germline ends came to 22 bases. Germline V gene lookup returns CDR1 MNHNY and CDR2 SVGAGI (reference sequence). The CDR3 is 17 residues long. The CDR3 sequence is CASSHPRGPSGYQPQHF. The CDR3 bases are TGTGCCAGCAGTCACCCTAGGGGTCCCTCGGGGTATCAGCCCCAGCATTTT.

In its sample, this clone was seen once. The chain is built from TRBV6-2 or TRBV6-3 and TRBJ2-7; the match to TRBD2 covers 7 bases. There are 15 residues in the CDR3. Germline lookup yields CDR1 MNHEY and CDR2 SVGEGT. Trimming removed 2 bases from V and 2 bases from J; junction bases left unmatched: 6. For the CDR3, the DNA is TGTGCCAGCAGTTACATAGCGGGCAATCCCTACGAGCAGTACGTC. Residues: CASSYIAGNPYEQYV.

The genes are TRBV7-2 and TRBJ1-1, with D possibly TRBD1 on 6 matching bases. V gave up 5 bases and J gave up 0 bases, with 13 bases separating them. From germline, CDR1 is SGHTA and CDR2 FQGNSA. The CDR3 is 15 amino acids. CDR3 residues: CASSAGAGMNTEAFF. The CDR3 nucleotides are TGTGCCAGCAGCGCGGGGGCAGGAATGAACACTGAAGCTTTCTTT.

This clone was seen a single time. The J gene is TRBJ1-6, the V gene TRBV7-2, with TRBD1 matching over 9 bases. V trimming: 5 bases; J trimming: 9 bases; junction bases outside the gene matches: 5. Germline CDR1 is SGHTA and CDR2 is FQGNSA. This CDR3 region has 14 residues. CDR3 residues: CASSLGQGSSPLHF. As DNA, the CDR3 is TGTGCCAGCAGCCTGGGACAGGGTTCTTCACCCCTCCACTTT.

The CDR3 spells CASPLALAGGHGELFF. In DNA, the CDR3 is TGTGCCAGCCCGCTCGCTCTAGCGGGGGGGCACGGGGAGCTGTTTTTT. This chain joins TRBV7-8 and TRBJ2-2; 12 bases agree with TRBD2. Trimming cost V 8 bases and J 7 bases; bases outside gene matches: 11. This CDR3 is 16 amino acids long. The germline CDR1 and CDR2 sequences are SGHVS and FQNEAQ.

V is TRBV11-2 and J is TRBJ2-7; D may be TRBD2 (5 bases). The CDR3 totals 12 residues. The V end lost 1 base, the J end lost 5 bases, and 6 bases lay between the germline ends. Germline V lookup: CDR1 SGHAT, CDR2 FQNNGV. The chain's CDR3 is CASSLVRDEQYF. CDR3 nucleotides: TGTGCCAGCAGCTTAGTGAGGGACGAGCAGTACTTC.

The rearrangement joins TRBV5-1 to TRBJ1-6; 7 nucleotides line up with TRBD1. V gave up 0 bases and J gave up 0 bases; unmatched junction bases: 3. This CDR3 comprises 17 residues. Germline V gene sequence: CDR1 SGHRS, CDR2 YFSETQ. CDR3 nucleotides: TGCGCCAGCAGCTTGGAGGGACAGAGCTCCTATAATTCACCCCTCCACTTT. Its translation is CASSLEGQSSYNSPLHF.

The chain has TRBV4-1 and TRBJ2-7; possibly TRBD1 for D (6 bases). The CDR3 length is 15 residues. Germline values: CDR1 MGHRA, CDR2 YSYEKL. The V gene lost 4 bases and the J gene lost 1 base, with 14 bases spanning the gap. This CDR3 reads CASSLTLQGSYEQYF. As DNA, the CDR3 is TGCGCCAGCAGCCTAACTTTACAGGGATCCTACGAGCAGTACTTC.

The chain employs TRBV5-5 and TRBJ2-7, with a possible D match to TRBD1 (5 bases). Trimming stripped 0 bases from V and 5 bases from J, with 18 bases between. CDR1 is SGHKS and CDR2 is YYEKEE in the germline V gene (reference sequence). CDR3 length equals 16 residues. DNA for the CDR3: TGTGCCAGCAGCTTGGCCGTAGGGGCCTTGATCAACGAGCAGTACGTC. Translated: CASSLAVGALINEQYV.

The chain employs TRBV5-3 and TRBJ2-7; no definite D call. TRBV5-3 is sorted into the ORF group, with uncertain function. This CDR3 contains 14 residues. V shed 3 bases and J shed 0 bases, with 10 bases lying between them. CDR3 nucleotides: TGTGCCAGAAGCTCCGACGGCAGCTCCTACGAGCAGTACGTC. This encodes CARSSDGSSYEQYV.

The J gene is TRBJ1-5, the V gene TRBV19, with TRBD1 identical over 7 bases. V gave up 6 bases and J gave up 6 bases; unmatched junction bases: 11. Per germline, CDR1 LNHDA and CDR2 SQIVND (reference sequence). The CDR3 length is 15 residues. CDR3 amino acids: CASSLSAGGAQPQHF. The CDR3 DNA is TGTGCCAGTAGCCTGTCCGCAGGGGGGGCTCAGCCCCAGCATTTT.

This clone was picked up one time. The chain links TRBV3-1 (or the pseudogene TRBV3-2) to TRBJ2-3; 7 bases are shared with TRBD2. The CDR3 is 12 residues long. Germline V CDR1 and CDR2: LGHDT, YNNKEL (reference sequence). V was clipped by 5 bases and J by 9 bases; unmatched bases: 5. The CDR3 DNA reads TGTGCCAGCAGCTTGCGGGGGTTCACGCAGTATTTT. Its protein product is CASSLRGFTQYF.